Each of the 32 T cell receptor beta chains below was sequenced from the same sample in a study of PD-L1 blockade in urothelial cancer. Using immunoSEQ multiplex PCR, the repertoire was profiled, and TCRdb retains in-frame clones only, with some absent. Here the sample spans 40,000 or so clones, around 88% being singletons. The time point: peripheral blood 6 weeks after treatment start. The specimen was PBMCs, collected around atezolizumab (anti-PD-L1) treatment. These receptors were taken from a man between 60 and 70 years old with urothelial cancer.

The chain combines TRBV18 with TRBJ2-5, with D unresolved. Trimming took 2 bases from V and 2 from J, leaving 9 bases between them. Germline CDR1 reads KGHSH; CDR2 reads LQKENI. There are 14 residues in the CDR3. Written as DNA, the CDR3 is TGTGCCAGCTCACCAAGATCTCTACAAGAGACCCAGTACTTC. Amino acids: CASSPRSLQETQYF.

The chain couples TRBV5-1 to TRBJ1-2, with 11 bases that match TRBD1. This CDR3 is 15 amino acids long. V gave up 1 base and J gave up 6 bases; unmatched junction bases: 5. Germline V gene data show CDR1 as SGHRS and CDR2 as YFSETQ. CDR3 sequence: CASSLWGTGGDGYTF. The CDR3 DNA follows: TGCGCCAGCAGCTTGTGGGGGACAGGGGGTGATGGCTACACCTTC.

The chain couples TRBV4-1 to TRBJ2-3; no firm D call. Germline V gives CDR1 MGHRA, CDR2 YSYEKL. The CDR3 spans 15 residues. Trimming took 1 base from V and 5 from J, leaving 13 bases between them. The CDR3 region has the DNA TGCGCCAGCAGCCAAGTGCAACAGATGGGAGATACGCAGTATTTT. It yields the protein CASSQVQQMGDTQYF.

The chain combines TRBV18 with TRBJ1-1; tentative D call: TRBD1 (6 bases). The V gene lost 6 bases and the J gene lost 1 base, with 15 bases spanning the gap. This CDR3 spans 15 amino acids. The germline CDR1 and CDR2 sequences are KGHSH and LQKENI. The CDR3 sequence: CASSHQDSTNTEAFF. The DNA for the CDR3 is TGTGCCAGCTCCCATCAGGACAGCACGAACACTGAAGCTTTCTTT.

CDR3 region: CASSPSPRGQGQETQYF. CDR3 DNA: TGTGCCAGCTCACCGTCTCCCCGGGGACAGGGCCAAGAGACCCAGTACTTC. The gene calls are TRBV18 and TRBJ2-5, with 9 bases that match TRBD1. The CDR3 spans 17 residues. Looked up from germline, CDR1 is KGHSH and CDR2 is LQKENI. With V trimmed by 3 bases and J by 1 base, 9 bases remained unmatched.

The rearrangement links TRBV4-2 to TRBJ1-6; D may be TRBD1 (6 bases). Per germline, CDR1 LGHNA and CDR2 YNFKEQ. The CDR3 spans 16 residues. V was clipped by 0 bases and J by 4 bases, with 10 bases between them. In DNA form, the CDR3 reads TGTGCCAGCAGCCAAGATTTAGGACAGTATAATTCACCCCTCCACTTT. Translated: CASSQDLGQYNSPLHF.

CDR3: CASRGQGKEPQHF. In nucleotides, the CDR3 is TGCGCCAGCAGAGGACAGGGGAAGGAGCCCCAGCATTTT. This rearrangement joins TRBV10-1 to TRBJ1-5; 9 bases line up with TRBD1. The CDR3 length is 13 residues. CDR1 and CDR2 from the germline V gene are WNHNN and SYGVQD (reference sequence). The V segment lost 6 bases and the J segment 8 bases; nucleotides outside the gene matches: 5.

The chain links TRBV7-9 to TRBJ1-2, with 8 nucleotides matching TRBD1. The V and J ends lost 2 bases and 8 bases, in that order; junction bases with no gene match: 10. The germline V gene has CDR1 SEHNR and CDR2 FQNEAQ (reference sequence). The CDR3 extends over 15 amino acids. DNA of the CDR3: TGTGCCAGCAGCTTACCCTTGACAGGGGCGTTAGGCTACACCTTC. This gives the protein CASSLPLTGALGYTF. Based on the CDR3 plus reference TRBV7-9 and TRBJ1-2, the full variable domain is DTGVSQNPRHKITKRGQNVTFRCDPISEHNRLYWYRQTLGQGPEFLTYFQNEAQLEKSRLLSDRFSAERPKGSFSTLEIQRTEQGDSAMYLCASSLPLTGALGYTFGSGTRLTVV.

The DNA for the CDR3 is TGTGCCAGCAGCTTAGATATCGGGTATAATTCACCCCTCCACTTT. Translated: CASSLDIGYNSPLHF. The chain carries TRBV7-2 and TRBJ1-6, with D unclear. V was shortened by 1 base and J by 4 bases, with 8 bases between the two germline ends. CDR1 is SGHTA, CDR2 FQGNSA, per germline. This CDR3 has 15 amino acids.

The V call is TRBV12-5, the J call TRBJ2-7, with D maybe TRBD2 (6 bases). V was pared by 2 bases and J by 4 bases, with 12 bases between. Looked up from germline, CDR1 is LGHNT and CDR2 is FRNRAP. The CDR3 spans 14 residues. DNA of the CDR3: TGTGCTAGTGGTTTGATAAAGGCGGGATACGAGCAGTACTTC. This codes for CASGLIKAGYEQYF.

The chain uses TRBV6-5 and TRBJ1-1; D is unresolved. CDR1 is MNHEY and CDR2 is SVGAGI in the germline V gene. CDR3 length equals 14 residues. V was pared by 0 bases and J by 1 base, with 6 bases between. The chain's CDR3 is CASSYSTGNTEAFF. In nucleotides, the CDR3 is TGTGCCAGCAGTTACTCGACGGGGAACACTGAAGCTTTCTTT.

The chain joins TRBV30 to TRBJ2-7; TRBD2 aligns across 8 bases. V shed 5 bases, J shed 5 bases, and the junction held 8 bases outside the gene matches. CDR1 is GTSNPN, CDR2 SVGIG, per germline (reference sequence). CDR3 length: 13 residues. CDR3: CAWLHPGLDEQYF. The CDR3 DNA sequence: TGTGCCTGGCTACACCCGGGACTAGACGAGCAGTACTTC.

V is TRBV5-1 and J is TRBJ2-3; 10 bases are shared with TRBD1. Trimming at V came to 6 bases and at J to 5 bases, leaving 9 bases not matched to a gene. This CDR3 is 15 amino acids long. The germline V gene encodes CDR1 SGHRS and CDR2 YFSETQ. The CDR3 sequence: CASTQRGQGIDTQYF. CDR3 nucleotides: TGCGCCAGCACCCAGCGGGGACAGGGGATAGATACGCAGTATTTT.

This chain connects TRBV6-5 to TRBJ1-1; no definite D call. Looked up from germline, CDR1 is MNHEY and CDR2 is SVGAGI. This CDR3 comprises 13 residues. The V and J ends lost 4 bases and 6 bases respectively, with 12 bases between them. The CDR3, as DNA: TGTGCCAGCAGTTCCCAAATGAGGGCTGAAGCTTTCTTT. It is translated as CASSSQMRAEAFF.

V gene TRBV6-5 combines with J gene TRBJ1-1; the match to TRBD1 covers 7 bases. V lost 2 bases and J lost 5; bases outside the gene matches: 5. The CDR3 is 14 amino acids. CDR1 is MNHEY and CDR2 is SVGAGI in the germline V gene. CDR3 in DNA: TGTGCCAGCAGTTACGACAGGGCGAGAACTGAAGCTTTCTTT. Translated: CASSYDRARTEAFF.

This CDR3 reads CASSASGSGYEKLFF. Here the CDR3 DNA reads TGTGCCAGCAGCGCATCGGGTTCGGGTTATGAAAAACTGTTTTTT. The chain joins TRBV7-9 to TRBJ1-4; D ambiguous. Per germline, CDR1 SEHNR and CDR2 FQNEAQ (reference sequence). Trimming stripped 5 bases from V and 6 bases from J, with 16 bases between. This CDR3 contains 15 residues.

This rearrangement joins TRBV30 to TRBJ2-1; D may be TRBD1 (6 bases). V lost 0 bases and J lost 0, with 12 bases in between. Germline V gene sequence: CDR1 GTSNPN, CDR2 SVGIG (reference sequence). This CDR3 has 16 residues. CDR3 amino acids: CAWSVWDKSSYNEQFF. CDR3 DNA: TGTGCCTGGAGTGTATGGGACAAAAGCTCCTACAATGAGCAGTTCTTC.

The CDR3 coding sequence is TGTGCCACCAGCAGAGATCTGACAGGGCCCTCGGGCTACACCTTC. Protein sequence: CATSRDLTGPSGYTF. This chain uses TRBV15 with TRBJ1-2; 7 nucleotides align to TRBD1. CDR1 LNHNV and CDR2 YYDKDF come from the germline V gene (reference sequence). CDR3 length: 15 amino acids. V trimming: 0 bases; J trimming: 8 bases; junction bases outside the gene matches: 9.

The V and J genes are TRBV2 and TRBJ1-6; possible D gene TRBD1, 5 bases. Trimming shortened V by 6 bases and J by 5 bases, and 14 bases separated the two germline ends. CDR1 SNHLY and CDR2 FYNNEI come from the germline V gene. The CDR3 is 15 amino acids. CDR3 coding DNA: TGTGCCAGCAGGACCACCGGGACTGATAATTCACCCCTCCACTTT. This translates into CASRTTGTDNSPLHF.

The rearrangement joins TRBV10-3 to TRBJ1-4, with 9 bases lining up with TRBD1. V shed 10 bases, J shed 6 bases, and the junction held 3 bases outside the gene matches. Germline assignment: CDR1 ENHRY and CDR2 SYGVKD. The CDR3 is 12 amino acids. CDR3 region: CATGQGYEKLFF. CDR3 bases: TGTGCCACGGGACAGGGATATGAAAAACTGTTTTTT.

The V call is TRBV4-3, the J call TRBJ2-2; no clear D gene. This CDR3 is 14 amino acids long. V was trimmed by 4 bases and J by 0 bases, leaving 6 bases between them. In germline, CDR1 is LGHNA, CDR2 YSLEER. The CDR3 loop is CASSLTANTGELFF. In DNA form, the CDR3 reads TGCGCCAGCAGCCTAACAGCGAACACCGGGGAGCTGTTTTTT.

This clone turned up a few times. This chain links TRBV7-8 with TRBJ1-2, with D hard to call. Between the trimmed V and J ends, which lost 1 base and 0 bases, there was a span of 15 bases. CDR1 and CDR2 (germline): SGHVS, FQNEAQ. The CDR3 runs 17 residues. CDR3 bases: TGTGCCAGCAGCTTAGGGCGGGTACCAACAGCTAACTATGGCTACACCTTC. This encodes CASSLGRVPTANYGYTF.

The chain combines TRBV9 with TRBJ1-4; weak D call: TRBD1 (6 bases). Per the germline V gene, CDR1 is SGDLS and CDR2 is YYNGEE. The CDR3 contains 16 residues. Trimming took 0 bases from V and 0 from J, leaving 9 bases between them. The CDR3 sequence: CASSVEAGATNEKLFF. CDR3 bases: TGTGCCAGCAGCGTAGAGGCAGGGGCAACTAATGAAAAACTGTTTTTT.

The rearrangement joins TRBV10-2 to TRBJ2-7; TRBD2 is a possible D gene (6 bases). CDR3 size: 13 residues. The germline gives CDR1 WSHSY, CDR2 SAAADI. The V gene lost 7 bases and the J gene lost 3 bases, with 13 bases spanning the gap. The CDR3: CASTRGLDYEQYF. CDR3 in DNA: TGCGCCAGCACGAGGGGACTGGACTACGAGCAGTACTTC.

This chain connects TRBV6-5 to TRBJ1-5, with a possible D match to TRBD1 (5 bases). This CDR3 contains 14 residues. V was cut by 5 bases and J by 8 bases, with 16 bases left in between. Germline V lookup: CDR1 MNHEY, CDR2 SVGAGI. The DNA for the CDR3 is TGTGCCAGCAGTCCCAGGGAACAGAGTAAGCCCCAGCATTTT. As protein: CASSPREQSKPQHF.

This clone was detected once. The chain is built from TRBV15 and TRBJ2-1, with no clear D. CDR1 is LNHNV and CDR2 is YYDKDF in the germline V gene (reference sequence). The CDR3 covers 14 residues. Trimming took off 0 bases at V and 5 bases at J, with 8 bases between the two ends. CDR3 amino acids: CATSRDNRNNEQFF. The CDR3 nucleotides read TGTGCCACCAGCAGAGATAACAGAAACAATGAGCAGTTCTTC.

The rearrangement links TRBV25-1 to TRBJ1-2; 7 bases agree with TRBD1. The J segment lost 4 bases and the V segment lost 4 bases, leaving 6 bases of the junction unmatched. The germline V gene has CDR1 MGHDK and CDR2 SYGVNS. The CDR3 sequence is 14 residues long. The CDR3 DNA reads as TGTGCCAGCAGTGGACAGGGAGAAGGCTATGGCTACACCTTC. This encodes CASSGQGEGYGYTF.

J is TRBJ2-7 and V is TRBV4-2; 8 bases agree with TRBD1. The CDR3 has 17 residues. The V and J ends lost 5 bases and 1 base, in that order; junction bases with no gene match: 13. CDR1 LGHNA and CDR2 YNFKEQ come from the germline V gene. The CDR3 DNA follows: TGTGCCAGCAGCGGAGGGACAGGCGCTGGGTATTCCTACGAGCAGTACTTC. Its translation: CASSGGTGAGYSYEQYF.

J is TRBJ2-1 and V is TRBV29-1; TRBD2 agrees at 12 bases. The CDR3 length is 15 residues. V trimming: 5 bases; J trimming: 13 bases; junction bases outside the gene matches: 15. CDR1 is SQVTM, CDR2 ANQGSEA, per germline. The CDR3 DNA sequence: TGCAGCGTTTTGGCGGGGCTAGCGGGAGGGAATGGCCAGTTCTTC. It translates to CSVLAGLAGGNGQFF.

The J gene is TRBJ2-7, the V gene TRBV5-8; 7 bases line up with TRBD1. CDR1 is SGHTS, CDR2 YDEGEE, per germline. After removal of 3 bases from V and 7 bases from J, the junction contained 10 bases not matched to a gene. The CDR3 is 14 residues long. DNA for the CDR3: TGTGCCAGCAGCTCTCCGGACAGGTCGGGAGAGCAGTACTTC. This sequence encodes CASSSPDRSGEQYF.

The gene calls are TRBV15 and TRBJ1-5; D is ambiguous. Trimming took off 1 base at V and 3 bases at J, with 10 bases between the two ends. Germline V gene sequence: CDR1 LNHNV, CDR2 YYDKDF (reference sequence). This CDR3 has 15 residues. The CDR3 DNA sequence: TGTGCCACCAGCAGAGTTAAACTGGTCAATCAGCCCCAGCATTTT. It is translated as CATSRVKLVNQPQHF. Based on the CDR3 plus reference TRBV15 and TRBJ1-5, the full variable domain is DAMVIQNPRYQVTQFGKPVTLSCSQTLNHNVMYWYQQKSSQAPKLLFHYYDKDFNNEADTPDNFQSRRPNTSFCFLDIRSPGLGDTAMYLCATSRVKLVNQPQHFGDGTRLSIL.

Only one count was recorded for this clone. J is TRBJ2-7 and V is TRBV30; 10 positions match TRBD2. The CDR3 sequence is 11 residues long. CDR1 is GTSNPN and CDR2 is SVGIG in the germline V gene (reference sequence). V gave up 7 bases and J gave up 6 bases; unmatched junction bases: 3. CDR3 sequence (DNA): TGTGCCTCCCAGCGGGGGGGCGAGCAGTACTTC. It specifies CASQRGGEQYF.